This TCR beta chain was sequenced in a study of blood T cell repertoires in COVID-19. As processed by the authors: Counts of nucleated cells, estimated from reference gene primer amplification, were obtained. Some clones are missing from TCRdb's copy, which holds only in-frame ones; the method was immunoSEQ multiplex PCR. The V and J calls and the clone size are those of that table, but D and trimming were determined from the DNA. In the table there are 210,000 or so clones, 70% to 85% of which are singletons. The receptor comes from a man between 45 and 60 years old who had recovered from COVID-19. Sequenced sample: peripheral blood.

CDR3: CASSSTGTSGSNEQYF. The CDR3, as DNA: TGTGCCAGCAGCTCAACCGGGACTAGCGGGAGCAACGAGCAGTACTTC. V and J are TRBV7-6 and TRBJ2-7; 14 positions agree with TRBD2. In germline, CDR1 is SGHVS, CDR2 FNYEAQ. CDR3 length: 16 amino acids. V was pared by 4 bases and J by 5 bases, with 7 bases of the junction left unmatched.